Reported below is one T cell receptor (beta chain). Its target is unknown. V lost 5 bases, J lost 2 bases, and 9 bases lay in between. The CDR3 spans 14 residues. Per germline, CDR1 MGHDK and CDR2 SYGVNS. This sample is drawn from a study of cytomegalovirus exposure and HLA in healthy donors. The PCR had 60 Vbeta and 13 Jbeta primers. TCRdb keeps only in-frame clones here, not all; method: immunoSEQ multiplex PCR. The data contain 100,000 to 150,000 clones, 55% to 75% of them singletons. Study-wide results and limits: TCR beta V- and J-gene trimming was later associated with a missense DCLRE1C variant.

Sequenced material: PBMCs. The TCR originated in a man aged 25 to 45 in good health and CMV-seronegative. The V and J genes are TRBV25-1 and TRBJ2-2, with unresolved D. The CDR3 coding sequence is TGTGCCAGCAGTAAGGCGGTAAACACCGGGGAGCTGTTTTTT. Protein product: CASSKAVNTGELFF.